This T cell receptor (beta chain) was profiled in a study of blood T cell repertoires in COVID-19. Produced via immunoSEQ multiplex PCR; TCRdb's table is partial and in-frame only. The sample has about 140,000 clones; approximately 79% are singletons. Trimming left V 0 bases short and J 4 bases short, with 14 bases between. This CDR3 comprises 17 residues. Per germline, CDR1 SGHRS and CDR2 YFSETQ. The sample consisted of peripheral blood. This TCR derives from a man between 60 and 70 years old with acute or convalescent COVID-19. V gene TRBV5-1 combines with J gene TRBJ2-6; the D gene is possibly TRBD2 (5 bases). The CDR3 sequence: CASSLDGLGPGANVLTF. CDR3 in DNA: TGCGCCAGCAGCTTGGATGGACTGGGTCCGGGGGCCAACGTCCTGACTTTC.